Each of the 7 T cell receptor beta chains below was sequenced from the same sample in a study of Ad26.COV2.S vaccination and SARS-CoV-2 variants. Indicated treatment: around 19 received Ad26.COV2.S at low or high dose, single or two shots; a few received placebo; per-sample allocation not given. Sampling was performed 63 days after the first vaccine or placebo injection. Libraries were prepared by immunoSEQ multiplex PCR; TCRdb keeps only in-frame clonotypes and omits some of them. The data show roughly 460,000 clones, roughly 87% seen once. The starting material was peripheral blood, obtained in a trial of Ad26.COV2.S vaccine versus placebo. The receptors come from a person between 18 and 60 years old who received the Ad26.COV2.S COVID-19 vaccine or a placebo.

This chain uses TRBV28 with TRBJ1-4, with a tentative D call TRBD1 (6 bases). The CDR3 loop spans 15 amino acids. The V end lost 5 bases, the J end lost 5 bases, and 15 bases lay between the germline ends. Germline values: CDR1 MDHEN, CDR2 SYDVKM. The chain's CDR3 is CASSKETGRNEKLFF. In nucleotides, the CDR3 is TGTGCCAGCAGTAAAGAGACAGGTCGAAATGAAAAACTGTTTTTT.

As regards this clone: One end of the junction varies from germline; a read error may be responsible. For the CDR3, the DNA is TGTGCCAGCAGTCACTCTGGGGCCAACGTCCTGACTTTC. This translates into CASSHSGANVLTF. The chain couples TRBV6-2 or TRBV6-3 to TRBJ2-6, with D uncertain. The CDR3 is made up of 13 amino acids. CDR1 and CDR2 (germline): MNHEY, SVGEGT.

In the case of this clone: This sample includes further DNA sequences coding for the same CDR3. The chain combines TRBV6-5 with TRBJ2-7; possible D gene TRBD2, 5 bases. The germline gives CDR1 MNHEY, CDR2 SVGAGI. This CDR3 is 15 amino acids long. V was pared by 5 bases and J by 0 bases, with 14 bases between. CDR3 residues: CASSTQRGYSYEQYF. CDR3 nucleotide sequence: TGTGCCAGCAGTACGCAGAGAGGGTACTCCTACGAGCAGTACTTC.

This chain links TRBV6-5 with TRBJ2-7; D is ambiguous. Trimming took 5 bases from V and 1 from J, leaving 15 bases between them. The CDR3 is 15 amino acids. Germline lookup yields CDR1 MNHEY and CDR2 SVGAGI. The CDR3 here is CASSTHRTASYEQYF. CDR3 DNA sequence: TGTGCCAGCAGTACCCATCGGACGGCTTCCTACGAGCAGTACTTC.

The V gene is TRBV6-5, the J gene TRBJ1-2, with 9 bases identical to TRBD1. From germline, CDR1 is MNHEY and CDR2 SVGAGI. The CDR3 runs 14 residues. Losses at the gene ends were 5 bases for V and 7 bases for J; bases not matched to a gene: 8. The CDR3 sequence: CASSRTGAVGGYTF. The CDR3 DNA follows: TGTGCCAGCAGTAGGACAGGGGCGGTGGGTGGCTACACCTTC.

For the CDR3, the DNA is TGTGCCAGCATGGGAGAGACCCAGTACTTC. It encodes CASMGETQYF. V is TRBV21-1 and J is TRBJ2-5. TRBV21-1 is marked as a pseudogene. CDR3 size: 10 residues.

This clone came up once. CDR3 sequence (DNA): TGTGCCATCAGGAAAGGGGGCGCGGGGCCAGATACGCAGTATTTT. This translates into CAIRKGGAGPDTQYF. V usage is TRBV10-3 and J usage is TRBJ2-3; possibly TRBD1 for D (7 bases). Trimming stripped 6 bases from V and 4 bases from J, with 17 bases between. Germline V gives CDR1 ENHRY, CDR2 SYGVKD. There are 15 residues in the CDR3.